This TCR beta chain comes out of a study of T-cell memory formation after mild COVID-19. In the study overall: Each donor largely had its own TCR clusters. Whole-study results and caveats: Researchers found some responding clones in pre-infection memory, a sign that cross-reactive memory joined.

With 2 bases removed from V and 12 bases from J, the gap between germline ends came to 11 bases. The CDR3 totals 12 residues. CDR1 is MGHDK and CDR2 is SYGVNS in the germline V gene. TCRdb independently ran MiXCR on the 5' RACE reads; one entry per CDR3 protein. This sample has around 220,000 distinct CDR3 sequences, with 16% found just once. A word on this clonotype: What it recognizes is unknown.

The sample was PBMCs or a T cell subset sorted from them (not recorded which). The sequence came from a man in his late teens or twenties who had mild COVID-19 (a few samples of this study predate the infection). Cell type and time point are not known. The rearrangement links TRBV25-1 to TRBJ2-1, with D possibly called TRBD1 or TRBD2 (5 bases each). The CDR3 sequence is CASSEGGTGQFF. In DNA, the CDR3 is TGTGCCAGCAGTGAAGGTGGGACGGGGCAGTTCTTC. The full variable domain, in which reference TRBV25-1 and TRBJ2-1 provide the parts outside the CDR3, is EADIYQTPRYLVIGTGKKITLECSQTMGHDKMYWYQQDPGMELHLIHYSYGVNSTEKGDLSSESTVSRIRTEHFPLTLESARPSHTSQYLCASSEGGTGQFFGPGTRLTVL.